The 23 T cell receptor beta chains below all came from one sample that was sequenced in a study of cytomegalovirus exposure and HLA in healthy donors. 13 Jbeta primers and 60 Vbeta primers were used for the PCR. Profiled with immunoSEQ multiplex PCR; TCRdb holds only in-frame clones, not every one. Of around 180,000 clones in the sample, around 68% were seen once. Sample: PBMCs. These receptors were collected from a girl between 5 and 17 years old in good health and CMV-seronegative.

Here the CDR3 reads CASSLEGDGYTF. The CDR3 DNA reads TGCGCCAGCAGCTTGGAGGGGGACGGCTACACCTTC. The rearrangement joins TRBV5-1 to TRBJ1-2; D might be TRBD1 (6 bases). Trimming stripped 0 bases from V and 8 bases from J, with 8 bases between. The CDR3 length is 12 residues. Germline assignment: CDR1 SGHRS and CDR2 YFSETQ.

V usage is TRBV19 and J usage is TRBJ2-7; the D gene is possibly TRBD2 (5 bases). V was trimmed by 1 base and J by 6 bases, leaving 7 bases between them. This CDR3 has 12 residues. Germline assignment: CDR1 LNHDA and CDR2 SQIVND (reference sequence). The CDR3 region is CASSIGAGEQYF. CDR3 DNA sequence: TGTGCCAGTAGTATAGGGGCGGGCGAGCAGTACTTC.

This chain uses TRBV19 with TRBJ1-2; tentatively, D is TRBD1 (6 bases). Per germline, CDR1 LNHDA and CDR2 SQIVND (reference sequence). The CDR3 runs to 14 residues. Between the trimmed V and J ends, which lost 3 bases and 1 base, there was a span of 9 bases. The chain's CDR3 is CASSIGTRNYGYTF. CDR3 DNA: TGTGCCAGTAGTATCGGGACACGTAACTATGGCTACACCTTC.

The chain uses TRBV27 and TRBJ2-5; a weak D match, TRBD2 (5 bases). The V gene's germline CDR1 is MNHEY and CDR2 SMNVEV (reference sequence). This CDR3 has 18 amino acids. Trimming took 6 bases from V and 4 from J, leaving 27 bases between them. The CDR3 spells CASSSDPLAARGRETQYF. CDR3 DNA: TGTGCCAGCAGCTCGGATCCTTTAGCTGCCCGAGGGCGAGAGACCCAGTACTTC.

The rearrangement uses TRBV6-6 and TRBJ1-1; D may be TRBD1 (6 bases). Between the trimmed V and J ends, which lost 2 bases and 1 base, there was a span of 8 bases. The CDR3 covers 14 residues. Germline-derived CDR1 and CDR2 are MNHNY and SVGAGI (reference sequence). The CDR3 reads CASSYQGSNTEAFF. In DNA form, the CDR3 reads TGTGCCAGCAGTTACCAGGGGTCGAACACTGAAGCTTTCTTT.

A single count supports this clone. The genes are TRBV5-5 and TRBJ2-2; 9 nucleotides agree with TRBD1. Per the germline V gene, CDR1 is SGHKS and CDR2 is YYEKEE (reference sequence). The CDR3 loop spans 14 amino acids. With 3 bases clipped from V and 5 bases from J, the junction kept 2 bases outside the gene matches. The CDR3 DNA is TGTGCCAGCAGCTGGGACAGGGCAACCGGGGAGCTGTTTTTT. It codes for CASSWDRATGELFF.

This chain uses TRBV19 with TRBJ1-1, with D unclear. V lost 4 bases, J lost 0 bases, and 6 bases lay in between. CDR3 length: 13 amino acids. Per germline, CDR1 LNHDA and CDR2 SQIVND (reference sequence). This chain's CDR3 is CASSTSLNTEAFF. The CDR3 DNA is TGTGCCAGTAGTACGAGTCTGAACACTGAAGCTTTCTTT.

The DNA of the CDR3 is TGTGCCAGCAGTTGGACAGGGGGACCTGAGCAGTTCTTC. Protein: CASSWTGGPEQFF. The chain employs TRBV27 and TRBJ2-1; 10 bases are a match to TRBD1. The CDR3 is 13 amino acids. Per germline, CDR1 MNHEY and CDR2 SMNVEV (reference sequence). V lost 4 bases, J lost 9 bases, and 3 bases stayed unmatched.

The CDR3 protein is CASSSQTAKVGGYTF. The CDR3 nucleotides are TGTGCCAGCAGCTCACAGACAGCCAAAGTGGGTGGCTACACCTTC. The chain joins TRBV7-2 to TRBJ1-2, with D maybe TRBD1 (5 bases). With 4 bases removed from V and 7 bases from J, the gap between germline ends came to 19 bases. The CDR3 consists of 15 residues. Looked up from germline, CDR1 is SGHTA and CDR2 is FQGNSA.

This clone was counted only a few times. V usage is TRBV9 and J usage is TRBJ1-4, with D hard to call. From germline, CDR1 is SGDLS and CDR2 YYNGEE. There are 15 residues in the CDR3. The germline V and J ends were trimmed by 5 bases and 6 bases, with 17 bases remaining between them. CDR3 nucleotides: TGTGCCAGCAGTTTTTCTGCGGGTCTTTATGAAAAACTGTTTTTT. Translation gives CASSFSAGLYEKLFF.

This clone was counted once. The CDR3 region has the DNA TGCGCCAGCAGCTTACGAGGACTAGCGGATACCGGGGAGCTGTTTTTT. Its translation is CASSLRGLADTGELFF. V gene TRBV5-1 combines with J gene TRBJ2-2; 10 bases are shared with TRBD2. This CDR3 comprises 16 residues. Germline V gene sequence: CDR1 SGHRS, CDR2 YFSETQ. V shed 2 bases, J shed 5 bases, and the junction held 6 bases outside the gene matches.

The chain joins TRBV5-1 to TRBJ2-1; maybe TRBD2 (5 bases). This CDR3 is built from 16 residues. The ends were cut back, 0 bases at V and 0 bases at J, with 10 bases in the middle. Germline CDR1 is SGHRS and CDR2 is YFSETQ. The CDR3 region has the DNA TGCGCCAGCAGCTTGGAGGGAGAGAACTCCTACAATGAGCAGTTCTTC. Translation gives CASSLEGENSYNEQFF.

The CDR3 bases are TGTGCCAGCAGCGGCGGGGGGGCCGGCACCGGGGAGCTGTTTTTT. Amino acids: CASSGGGAGTGELFF. V gene TRBV9 combines with J gene TRBJ2-2; 9 nucleotides line up with TRBD2. J was trimmed by 4 bases and V by 3 bases; bases with no gene match: 4. In germline, CDR1 is SGDLS, CDR2 YYNGEE. This CDR3 has 15 residues. The full variable domain, with the rest looked up from reference TRBV9 and TRBJ2-2, is DSGVTQTPKHLITATGQRVTLRCSPRSGDLSVYWYQQSLDQGLQFLIQYYNGEERAKGNILERFSAQQFPDLHSELNLSSLELGDSALYFCASSGGGAGTGELFFGEGSRLTVL.

The chain is built from TRBV5-6 and TRBJ2-3; possibly TRBD2 for D (6 bases). Trimming removed 0 bases at V and 6 bases at J, with 11 bases between. The CDR3 sequence is 14 residues long. The germline gives CDR1 SGHDT, CDR2 YYEEEE. Written as DNA, the CDR3 is TGTGCCAGCAGCTTGGGGCTCCGGGAGGATACGCAGTATTTT. Residues: CASSLGLREDTQYF.

The V and J genes are TRBV25-1 and TRBJ1-1, with D possibly being TRBD1 (5 bases). CDR1 is MGHDK and CDR2 is SYGVNS in the germline V gene. The CDR3 is 14 residues long. Trimming removed 2 bases from V and 4 bases from J, with 11 bases in between. CDR3 region: CASSEGGVFTEAFF. The CDR3 nucleotides are TGTGCCAGCAGTGAAGGAGGGGTGTTCACTGAAGCTTTCTTT. The full variable domain, rest sourced from reference TRBV25-1 and TRBJ1-1, is EADIYQTPRYLVIGTGKKITLECSQTMGHDKMYWYQQDPGMELHLIHYSYGVNSTEKGDLSSESTVSRIRTEHFPLTLESARPSHTSQYLCASSEGGVFTEAFFGQGTRLTVV.

CDR3 coding DNA: TGTGCCAGTAGTATAGCGGTGATGAACACTGAAGCTTTCTTT. Amino acid sequence: CASSIAVMNTEAFF. The V gene is TRBV19, the J gene TRBJ1-1; D call uncertain. CDR1 is LNHDA, CDR2 SQIVND, per germline (reference sequence). Between the trimmed V and J ends, which lost 1 base and 0 bases, there was a span of 6 bases. CDR3 length: 14 residues.

The chain is built from TRBV19 and TRBJ2-1; D is unresolved. Germline V gene sequence: CDR1 LNHDA, CDR2 SQIVND (reference sequence). The CDR3 runs 13 residues. V gave up 8 bases and J gave up 0 bases, with 8 bases separating them. The CDR3 is CASAEFSYNEQFF. Written as DNA, the CDR3 is TGTGCCAGTGCGGAGTTCTCCTACAATGAGCAGTTCTTC.

The V call is TRBV7-8, the J call TRBJ1-2, with D hard to call. CDR3 length: 14 residues. V was pared by 7 bases and J by 2 bases, with 14 bases between. CDR1 is SGHVS, CDR2 FQNEAQ, per germline. The DNA of the CDR3 is TGTGCCAGCACCACCCCGGGAGGGAACTATGGCTACACCTTC. It yields the protein CASTTPGGNYGYTF.

The V call is TRBV7-3, the J call TRBJ2-2, with TRBD2 as a possible D gene (5 bases). Germline V gene sequence: CDR1 SGHTA, CDR2 FQGTGA. The ends were cut back, 4 bases at V and 0 bases at J, with 6 bases in the middle. The CDR3 contains 14 residues. The CDR3 here is CASSSGANTGELFF. In nucleotides, the CDR3 is TGTGCCAGCAGCTCCGGGGCGAACACCGGGGAGCTGTTTTTT.

The chain links TRBV6-1 to TRBJ2-1; no firm D call. Germline CDR1 and CDR2: MNHNS and SASEGT. The V gene lost 2 bases and the J gene lost 7 bases, with 12 bases spanning the gap. The CDR3 runs 14 residues. DNA for the CDR3: TGTGCCAGCAGTGAACTCGCGAGTCATAATGAGCAGTTCTTC. It codes for CASSELASHNEQFF.

This clone showed up just once. The chain employs TRBV6-4 and TRBJ2-3; 10 bases are shared with TRBD2. Germline assignment: CDR1 MRHNA and CDR2 SNTAGT. Trimming took 5 bases from V and 3 from J; bases not matched to a gene: 5. The CDR3 is 15 residues long. The CDR3 here is CASSSQRGGTDTQYF. Written as DNA, the CDR3 is TGTGCCAGCAGTTCCCAGCGGGGGGGGACAGATACGCAGTATTTT.

The rearrangement links TRBV27 to TRBJ1-2, with 8 positions matching TRBD1. V was clipped by 3 bases and J by 6 bases; unmatched bases: 6. The CDR3 runs 14 residues. Germline V gives CDR1 MNHEY, CDR2 SMNVEV (reference sequence). CDR3 sequence reads: CASSFLPGQDGYTF. The CDR3 coding sequence is TGTGCCAGCAGTTTCCTCCCGGGACAGGATGGCTACACCTTC.

The chain is built from TRBV6-1 and TRBJ2-1; 8 bases fit TRBD2. The V segment lost 8 bases and the J segment 10 bases; nucleotides outside the gene matches: 16. The germline gives CDR1 MNHNS, CDR2 SASEGT. The CDR3 has 15 residues. CDR3 nucleotides: TGTGCCAGCGAAATGTCGGGGGCCGGGGGGGAGGAGCAGTTCTTC. Translated, it gives CASEMSGAGGEEQFF.